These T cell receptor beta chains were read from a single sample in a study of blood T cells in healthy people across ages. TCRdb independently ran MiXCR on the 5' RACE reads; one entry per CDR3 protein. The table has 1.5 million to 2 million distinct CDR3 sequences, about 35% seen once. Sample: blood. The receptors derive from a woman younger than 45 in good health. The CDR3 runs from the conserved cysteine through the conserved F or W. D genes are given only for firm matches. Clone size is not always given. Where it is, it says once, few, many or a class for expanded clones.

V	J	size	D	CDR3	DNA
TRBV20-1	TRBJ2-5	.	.	CSALAKIVETQYF	TGCAGTGCTCTCGCTAAGATCGTAGAGACCCAGTACTTC
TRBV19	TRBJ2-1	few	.	CASTGQINEQFF	TGTGCCAGTACTGGACAGATCAATGAGCAGTTCTTC
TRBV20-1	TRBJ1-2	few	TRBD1	CSAGTGEVSGYTF	TGCAGTGCGGGGACAGGGGAAGTCTCCGGCTACACCTTC
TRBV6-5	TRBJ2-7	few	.	CASSYSSRGGLRITYEQYF	TGTGCCAGCAGTTACTCGTCCCGGGGTGGCCTTAGGATAACCTACGAGCAGTACTTC
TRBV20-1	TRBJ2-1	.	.	CSAYGSAYNEQFF	TGCAGTGCTTACGGGAGCGCCTACAATGAGCAGTTCTTC
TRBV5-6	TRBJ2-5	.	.	CASSLVQGGGETQYF	TGTGCAAGCAGCTTGGTACAGGGAGGGGGGGAGACCCAGTACTTC
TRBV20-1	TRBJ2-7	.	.	CSAGGYVVGTGEQYF	TGCAGTGCTGGGGGGTATGTGGTGGGTACCGGCGAGCAGTACTTC
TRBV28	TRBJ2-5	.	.	CASSSSRFQETQYF	TGTGCCAGCAGCTCTTCGCGTTTTCAGGAGACCCAGTACTTC
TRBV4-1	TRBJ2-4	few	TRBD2	CASSQVRLAGGPQSIQYF	TGCGCCAGCAGCCAAGTCAGACTAGCGGGAGGGCCGCAGAGCATTCAGTACTTC
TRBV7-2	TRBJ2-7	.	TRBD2	CASSLYKRGHLAYEQYF	TGTGCCAGCAGCTTGTATAAGCGGGGCCATCTAGCCTACGAGCAGTACTTC
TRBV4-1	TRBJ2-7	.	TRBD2	CASSHQPTSGGTYEQYF	TGCGCCAGCAGCCATCAACCCACTAGCGGGGGAACCTACGAGCAGTACTTC
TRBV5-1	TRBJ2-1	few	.	CASSLGTKYNEQFF	TGCGCCAGCAGCTTAGGGACAAAATACAATGAGCAGTTCTTC
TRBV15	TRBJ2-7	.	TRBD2	CATSGGLAGGSYEQYF	TGTGCCACCAGCGGAGGACTGGCGGGAGGTTCCTACGAGCAGTACTTC
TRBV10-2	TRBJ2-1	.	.	CASRRDANEQFF	TGCGCCAGCAGGCGGGACGCCAATGAGCAGTTCTTC
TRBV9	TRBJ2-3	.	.	CAGSGDSYTQYF	TGTGCCGGCAGCGGCGATTCTTATACGCAGTATTTT
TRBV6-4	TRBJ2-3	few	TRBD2	CASSDLFTSVTDTQYF	TGTGCCAGCAGTGACCTATTTACTAGCGTCACAGATACGCAGTATTTT
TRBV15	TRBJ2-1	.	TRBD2	CATSREVAGGLSYNEQFF	TGTGCCACCAGCAGAGAAGTAGCGGGAGGCCTCTCCTACAATGAGCAGTTCTTC
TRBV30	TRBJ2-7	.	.	CAWRDEWYEQYF	TGTGCCTGGAGGGACGAGTGGTACGAGCAGTACTTC
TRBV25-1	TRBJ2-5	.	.	CASSDAGAGETQYF	TGTGCCAGCAGTGATGCAGGGGCAGGAGAGACCCAGTACTTC
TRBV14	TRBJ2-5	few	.	CASSQGQVTQETQYF	TGTGCCAGCAGCCAAGGGCAGGTCACGCAAGAGACCCAGTACTTC
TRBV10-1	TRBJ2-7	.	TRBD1	CASSRENRGLSEQYF	TGCGCCAGCAGTCGAGAAAACAGGGGGCTGAGCGAGCAGTACTTC
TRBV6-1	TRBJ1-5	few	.	CASSDSTHTQPQHF	TGTGCCAGCAGTGATTCGACACATACTCAGCCCCAGCATTTT
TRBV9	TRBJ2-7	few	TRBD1	CASSVTGDHYYEQYF	TGTGCCAGCAGCGTGACAGGGGACCACTACTACGAGCAGTACTTC
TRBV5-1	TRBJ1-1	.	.	CASSSGGGLNTEAFF	TGCGCCAGCAGCTCGGGCGGCGGACTGAACACTGAAGCTTTCTTT
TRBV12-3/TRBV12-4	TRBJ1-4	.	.	CASMEGNEKLFF	TGTGCCAGCATGGAAGGGAACGAAAAACTGTTTTTT
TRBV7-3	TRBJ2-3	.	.	CASSAGVKDTQYF	TGTGCCAGCAGCGCGGGCGTGAAAGATACGCAGTATTTT
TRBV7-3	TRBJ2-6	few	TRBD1	CASSSIPVSGTGGSGANVLTF	TGTGCCAGCAGTTCAATACCCGTCTCCGGGACAGGGGGCTCTGGGGCCAACGTCCTGACTTTC
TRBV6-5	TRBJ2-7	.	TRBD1	CASSYLRVGTGLYEQYF	TGTGCCAGCAGTTACCTGAGGGTGGGGACAGGACTCTACGAGCAGTACTTC
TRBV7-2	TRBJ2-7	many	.	CASSLEGRYEQYF	TGTGCCAGCAGCTTAGAGGGGCGCTACGAGCAGTACTTC
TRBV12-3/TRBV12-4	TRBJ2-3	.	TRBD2	CASSAIGGTSVSTDTEYF	TGTGCCAGCAGTGCAATCGGCGGGACTAGCGTGAGTACTGATACGGAGTATTTT
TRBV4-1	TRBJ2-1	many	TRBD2	CASSHPSGGPPYNEQFF	TGCGCCAGCAGCCATCCTTCGGGAGGCCCTCCCTACAATGAGCAGTTCTTC
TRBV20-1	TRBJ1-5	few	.	CSASGPNQPQHF	TGCAGTGCTTCCGGGCCTAATCAGCCCCAGCATTTT
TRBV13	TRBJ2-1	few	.	CASKSGYNEQFF	TGTGCCAGCAAATCGGGATACAATGAGCAGTTCTTC
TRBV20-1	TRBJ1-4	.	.	CSVPLLEKLFF	TGCAGTGTCCCCCTTCTCGAAAAACTGTTTTTT
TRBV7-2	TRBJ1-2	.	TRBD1	CASRPGGQGGNYGYTF	TGTGCCAGCAGGCCCGGGGGGCAGGGGGGTAACTATGGCTACACCTTC
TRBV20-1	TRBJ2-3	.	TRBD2	CSARDTGTSGDTQYF	TGCAGTGCTAGAGATACCGGGACTAGCGGAGATACGCAGTATTTT
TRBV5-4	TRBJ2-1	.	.	CASSLLEGAIDEQFF	TGTGCCAGCAGCTTGCTGGAGGGGGCTATAGATGAGCAGTTCTTC
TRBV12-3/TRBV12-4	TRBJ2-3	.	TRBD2	CASGRTSVLVGIGDAQYF	TGTGCCAGCGGCCGGACTAGCGTCTTAGTCGGAATAGGAGATGCGCAGTATTTT
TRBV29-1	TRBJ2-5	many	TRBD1	CSVVWGDRLETQYF	TGCAGCGTTGTATGGGGGGACAGGCTGGAGACCCAGTACTTC
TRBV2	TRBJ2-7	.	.	CASRPAVFEQYF	TGTGCCAGTAGGCCAGCAGTCTTCGAGCAGTACTTC
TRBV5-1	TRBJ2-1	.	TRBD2	CASSDLAGGPSYNEQFF	TGCGCCAGCAGCGATTTAGCGGGGGGACCTTCCTACAATGAGCAGTTCTTC
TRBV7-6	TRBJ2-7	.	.	CASSALGVLSYEQYF	TGTGCCAGCAGCGCCCTCGGGGTACTCTCCTACGAGCAGTACTTC
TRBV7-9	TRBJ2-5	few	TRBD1	CASSLPGGGQETQYF	TGTGCCAGCAGCCTACCAGGGGGCGGGCAAGAGACCCAGTACTTC
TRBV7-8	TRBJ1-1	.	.	CASSLKNPGLTEAFF	TGTGCCAGCAGCTTAAAGAATCCTGGGCTCACTGAAGCTTTCTTT
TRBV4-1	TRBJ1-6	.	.	CASSQDKAGDTYNSPLHF	TGCGCCAGCAGCCAAGACAAGGCAGGAGATACCTATAATTCACCCCTCCACTTT
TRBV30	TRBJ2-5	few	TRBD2	CAWAPGLRSGTQYF	TGTGCCTGGGCCCCGGGACTAAGGTCGGGGACCCAGTACTTC
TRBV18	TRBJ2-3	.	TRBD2	CASSPRASGGTDTQYF	TGTGCCAGCTCACCACGGGCTAGCGGGGGCACAGATACGCAGTATTTT
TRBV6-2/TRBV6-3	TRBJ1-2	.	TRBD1	CAVPGDRGYGYTF	TGTGCCGTCCCCGGGGACAGGGGCTATGGCTACACCTTC
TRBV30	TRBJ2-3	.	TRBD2	CALDGRMIDTQYF	TGTGCTTTAGACGGGAGGATGATAGATACGCAGTATTTT
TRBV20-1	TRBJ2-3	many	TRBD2	CSARVGASGSRSTDTQYF	TGCAGTGCTAGAGTGGGGGCTAGCGGGAGTCGGAGCACAGATACGCAGTATTTT